What follows is one T cell receptor beta chain and its context. This table comes from immunoSEQ multiplex PCR, and its TCRdb copy is limited to in-frame clones, with some not included. Here the sample spans almost 35,000 clones, 90% to 95% being singletons. These data come from a study of T cells in localized non-small cell lung cancer. The source material was peripheral blood, sampled before any cancer treatment. This TCR derives from a female donor of 60 years or more with stage I lung adenocarcinoma.

The CDR3 spells CASSVRAGRETQYF. In DNA form, the CDR3 reads TGTGCCAGCAGCGTACGTGCGGGTCGGGAGACCCAGTACTTC. The chain is built from TRBV9 and TRBJ2-5, with a possible D match to TRBD2 (5 bases). The CDR3 loop spans 14 amino acids. Trimming took 1 base from V and 5 from J, leaving 12 bases between them. Germline V gives CDR1 SGDLS, CDR2 YYNGEE.